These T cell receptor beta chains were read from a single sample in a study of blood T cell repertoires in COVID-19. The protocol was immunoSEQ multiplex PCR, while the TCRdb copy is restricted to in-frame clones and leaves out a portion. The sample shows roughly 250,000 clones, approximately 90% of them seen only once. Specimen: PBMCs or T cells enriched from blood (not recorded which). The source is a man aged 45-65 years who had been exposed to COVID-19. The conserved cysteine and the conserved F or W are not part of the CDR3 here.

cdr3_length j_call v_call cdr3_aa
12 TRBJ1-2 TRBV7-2 ASSLQGIPWGYT
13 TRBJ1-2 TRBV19 ASSIHGQADYGYT
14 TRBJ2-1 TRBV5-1 ASRLALSDSYNEQF
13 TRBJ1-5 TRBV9 ASSTTSGRNQPQH
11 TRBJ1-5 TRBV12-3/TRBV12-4 ASSYRGNQPQH
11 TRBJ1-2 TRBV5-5 ASSSQTSGGYT
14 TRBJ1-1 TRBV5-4 ASSRGGREFKAEAF
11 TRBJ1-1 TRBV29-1 SVGRGTNTEAF
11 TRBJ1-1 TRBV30 AWSVHGGTEAF
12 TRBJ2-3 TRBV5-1 ASSTDRYTDTQY
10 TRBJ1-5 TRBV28 ASTLFNQPQH
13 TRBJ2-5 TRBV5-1 ASSLEDRELETQY
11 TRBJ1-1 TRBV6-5 ASSSYRSFEAF
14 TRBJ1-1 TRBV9 ASSPQPGQIITEAF
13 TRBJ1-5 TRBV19 ASSVGGGYNQPQH
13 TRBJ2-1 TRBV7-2 ASSFVGRGSGEQF
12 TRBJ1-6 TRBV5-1 ASSLVAGDSPLH
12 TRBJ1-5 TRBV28 ASRVGGPNQPQH
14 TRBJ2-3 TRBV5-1 ASSSPSGRGTDTQY
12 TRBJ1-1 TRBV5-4 ASSLGLRDTEAF
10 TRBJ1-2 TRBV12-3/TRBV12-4 ASSRGGYGYT
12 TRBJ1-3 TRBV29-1 SVVAGASGNTIY
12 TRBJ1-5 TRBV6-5 ASSPGRLNQPQH
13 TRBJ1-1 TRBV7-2 ASSLRQFMNTEAF
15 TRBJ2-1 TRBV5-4 ASSGRSAGGPGDEQF
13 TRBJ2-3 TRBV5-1 ATGDRFPNTDTQY
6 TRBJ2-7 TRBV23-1 ANGQEY
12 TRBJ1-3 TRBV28 ASSLQGSGNTIY
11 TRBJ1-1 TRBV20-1 SASSPMNTEAF
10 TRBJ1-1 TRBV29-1 SVRGPHTEAF
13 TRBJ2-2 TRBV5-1 ASSFPTGSTGELF
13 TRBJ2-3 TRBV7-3 ASSPGGGTTDTQY
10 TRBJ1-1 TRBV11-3 ASSFAGGEAF
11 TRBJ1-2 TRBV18 ASSQGVKYGYT
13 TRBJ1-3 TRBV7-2 ASSFQANSGNTIY
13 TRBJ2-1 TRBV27 ATKLQGAEYNEQF
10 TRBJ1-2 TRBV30 AWSVGTVGYT
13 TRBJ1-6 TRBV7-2 ASSLDSRNNSPLH